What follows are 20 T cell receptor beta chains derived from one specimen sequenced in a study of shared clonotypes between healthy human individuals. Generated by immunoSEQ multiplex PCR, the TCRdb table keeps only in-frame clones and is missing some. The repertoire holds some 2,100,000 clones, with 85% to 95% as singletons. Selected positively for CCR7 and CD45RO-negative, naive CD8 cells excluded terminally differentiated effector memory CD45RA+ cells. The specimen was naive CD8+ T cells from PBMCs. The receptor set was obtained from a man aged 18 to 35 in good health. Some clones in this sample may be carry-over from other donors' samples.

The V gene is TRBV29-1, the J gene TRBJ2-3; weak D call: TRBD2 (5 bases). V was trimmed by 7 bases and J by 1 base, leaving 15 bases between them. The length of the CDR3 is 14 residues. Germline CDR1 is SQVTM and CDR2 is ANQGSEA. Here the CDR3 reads CSAAGSGRTDTQYF. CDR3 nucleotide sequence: TGCAGCGCCGCCGGAAGCGGCCGCACAGATACGCAGTATTTT.

Written as DNA, the CDR3 is TGCAGCGTTGAAGATGCCCAGGGTGGCGAGCAGTACTTC. Its protein product is CSVEDAQGGEQYF. The chain carries TRBV29-1 and TRBJ2-5, with D tentatively TRBD1 (5 bases). The tail of the sequence fits TRBJ2-7 better, so the J call may be wrong. CDR1 SQVTM and CDR2 ANQGSEA come from the germline V gene. The CDR3 is 13 amino acids.

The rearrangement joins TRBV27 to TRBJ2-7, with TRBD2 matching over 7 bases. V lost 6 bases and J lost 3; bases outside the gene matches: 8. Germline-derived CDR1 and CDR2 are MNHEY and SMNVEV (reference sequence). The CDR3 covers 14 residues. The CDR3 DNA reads TGTGCCAGCAGGACTTGGGAGGGGATCTACGAGCAGTACTTC. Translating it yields CASRTWEGIYEQYF.

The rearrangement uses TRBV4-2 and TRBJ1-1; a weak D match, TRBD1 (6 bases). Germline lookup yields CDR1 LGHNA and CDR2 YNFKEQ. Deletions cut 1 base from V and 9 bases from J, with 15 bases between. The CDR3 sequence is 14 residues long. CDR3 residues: CASSQAFSRDKAFF. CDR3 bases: TGTGCCAGCAGCCAAGCGTTTAGCCGGGACAAAGCTTTCTTT.

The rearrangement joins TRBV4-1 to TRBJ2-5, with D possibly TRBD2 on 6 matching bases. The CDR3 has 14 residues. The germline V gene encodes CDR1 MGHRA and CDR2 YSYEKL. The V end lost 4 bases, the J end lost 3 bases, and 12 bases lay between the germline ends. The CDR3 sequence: CASSPVTGEETQYF. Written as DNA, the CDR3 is TGCGCCAGCAGCCCCGTGACGGGAGAAGAGACCCAGTACTTC.

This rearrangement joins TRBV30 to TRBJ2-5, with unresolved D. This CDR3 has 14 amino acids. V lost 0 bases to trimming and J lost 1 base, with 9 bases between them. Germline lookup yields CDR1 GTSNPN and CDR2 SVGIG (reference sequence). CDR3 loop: CAWSVNGAQETQYF. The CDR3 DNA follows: TGTGCCTGGAGTGTAAACGGAGCCCAAGAGACCCAGTACTTC.

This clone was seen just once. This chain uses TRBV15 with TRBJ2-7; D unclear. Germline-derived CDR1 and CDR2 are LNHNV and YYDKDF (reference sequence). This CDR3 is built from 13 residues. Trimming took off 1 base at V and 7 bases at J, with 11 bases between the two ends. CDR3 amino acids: CATSRVWVGEQYF. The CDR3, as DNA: TGTGCCACCAGCAGAGTCTGGGTCGGGGAGCAGTACTTC.

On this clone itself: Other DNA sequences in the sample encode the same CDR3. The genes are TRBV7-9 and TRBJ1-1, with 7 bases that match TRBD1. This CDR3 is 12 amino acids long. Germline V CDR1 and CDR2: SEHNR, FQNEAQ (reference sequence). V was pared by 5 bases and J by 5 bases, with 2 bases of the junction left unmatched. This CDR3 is CASSPGGTEAFF. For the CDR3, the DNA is TGTGCCAGCAGCCCAGGGGGGACTGAAGCTTTCTTT.

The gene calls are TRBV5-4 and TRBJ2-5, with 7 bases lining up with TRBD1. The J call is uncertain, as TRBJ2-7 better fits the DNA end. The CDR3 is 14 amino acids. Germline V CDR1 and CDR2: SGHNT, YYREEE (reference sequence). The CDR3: CASSWSRGTYEQYF. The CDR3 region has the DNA TGTGCCAGCAGCTGGTCCAGGGGGACCTACGAGCAGTACTTC.

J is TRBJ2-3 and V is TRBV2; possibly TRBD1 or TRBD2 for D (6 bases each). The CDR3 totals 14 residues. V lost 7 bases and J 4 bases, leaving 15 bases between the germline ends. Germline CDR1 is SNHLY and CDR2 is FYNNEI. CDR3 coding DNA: TGTGCCAGCACCCGGGGGCGGGAAGCAGATACGCAGTATTTT. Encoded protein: CASTRGREADTQYF. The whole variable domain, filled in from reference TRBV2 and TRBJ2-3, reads EPEVTQTPSHQVTQMGQEVILRCVPISNHLYFYWYRQILGQKVEFLVSFYNNEISEKSEIFDDQFSVERPDGSNFTLKIRSTKLEDSAMYFCASTRGREADTQYFGPGTRLTVL.

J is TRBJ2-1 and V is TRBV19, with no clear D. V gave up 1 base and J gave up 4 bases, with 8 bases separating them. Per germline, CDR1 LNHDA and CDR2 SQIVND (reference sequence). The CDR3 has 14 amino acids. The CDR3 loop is CASSIGRGYNEQFF. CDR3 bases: TGTGCCAGTAGTATAGGGCGCGGATACAATGAGCAGTTCTTC.

This CDR3 is CASSFRPTGAYEQYF. The CDR3 region has the DNA TGCGCCAGCAGCTTCCGGCCGACGGGAGCCTACGAGCAGTACTTC. The chain couples TRBV4-1 to TRBJ2-7; maybe TRBD2 (6 bases). Germline V gene data show CDR1 as MGHRA and CDR2 as YSYEKL. The CDR3 has 15 residues. V was trimmed by 5 bases and J by 2 bases, leaving 16 bases between them.

CDR3 nucleotide sequence: TGCGCCAGCAGCCATCTCATGGGGCACACTGAAGCTTTCTTT. Residues: CASSHLMGHTEAFF. The chain has TRBV4-3 and TRBJ1-1; perhaps TRBD1 as D (5 bases). With 3 bases removed from V and 3 bases from J, the gap between germline ends came to 11 bases. The CDR3 sequence is 14 residues long. Germline V gene lookup returns CDR1 LGHNA and CDR2 YSLEER.

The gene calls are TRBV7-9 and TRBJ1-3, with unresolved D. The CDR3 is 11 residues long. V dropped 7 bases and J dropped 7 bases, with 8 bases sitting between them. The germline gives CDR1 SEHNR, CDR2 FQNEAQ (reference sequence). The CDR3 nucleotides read TGTGCCAGCAAAACGACGAACACCATATATTTT. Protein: CASKTTNTIYF. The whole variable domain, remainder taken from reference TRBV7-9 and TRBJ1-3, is DTGVSQNPRHKITKRGQNVTFRCDPISEHNRLYWYRQTLGQGPEFLTYFQNEAQLEKSRLLSDRFSAERPKGSFSTLEIQRTEQGDSAMYLCASKTTNTIYFGEGSWLTVV.

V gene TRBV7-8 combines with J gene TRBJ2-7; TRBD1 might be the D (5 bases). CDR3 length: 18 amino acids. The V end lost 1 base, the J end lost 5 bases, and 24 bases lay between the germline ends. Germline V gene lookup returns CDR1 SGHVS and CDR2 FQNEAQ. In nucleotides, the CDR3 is TGTGCCAGCAGCTTAGGATTTGGGGCCGAACCGCCTTGGAACGAGCAGTACTTC. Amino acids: CASSLGFGAEPPWNEQYF. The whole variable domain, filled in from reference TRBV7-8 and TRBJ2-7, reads GAGVSQSPRYKVAKRGQDVALRCDPISGHVSLFWYQQALGQGPEFLTYFQNEAQLDKSGLPSDRFFAERPEGSVSTLKIQRTQQEDSAVYLCASSLGFGAEPPWNEQYFGPGTRLTVT.

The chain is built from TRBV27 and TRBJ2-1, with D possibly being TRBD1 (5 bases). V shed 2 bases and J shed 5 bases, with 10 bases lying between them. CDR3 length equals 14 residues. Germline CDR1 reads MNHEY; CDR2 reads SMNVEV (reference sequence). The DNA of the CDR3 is TGTGCCAGCAGTTTACCAGACAGACACAATGAGCAGTTCTTC. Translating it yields CASSLPDRHNEQFF.

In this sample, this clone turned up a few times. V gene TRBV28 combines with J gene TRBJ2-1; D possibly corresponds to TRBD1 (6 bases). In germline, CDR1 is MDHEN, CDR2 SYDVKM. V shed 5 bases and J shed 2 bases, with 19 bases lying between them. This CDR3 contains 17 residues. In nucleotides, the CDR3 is TGTGCCAGCAGTCACACATTCCCCGGACAGACCTACAATGAGCAGTTCTTC. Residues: CASSHTFPGQTYNEQFF.

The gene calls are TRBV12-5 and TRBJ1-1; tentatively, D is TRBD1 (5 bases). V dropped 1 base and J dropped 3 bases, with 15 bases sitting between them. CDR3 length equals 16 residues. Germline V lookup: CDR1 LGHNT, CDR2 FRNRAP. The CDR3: CASGLDQGEGDTEAFF. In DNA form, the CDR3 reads TGTGCTAGTGGTTTGGACCAGGGAGAAGGGGACACTGAAGCTTTCTTT. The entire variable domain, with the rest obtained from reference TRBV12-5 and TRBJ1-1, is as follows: DARVTQTPRHKVTEMGQEVTMRCQPILGHNTVFWYRQTMMQGLELLAYFRNRAPLDDSGMPKDRFSAEMPDATLATLKIQPSEPRDSAVYFCASGLDQGEGDTEAFFGQGTRLTVV.

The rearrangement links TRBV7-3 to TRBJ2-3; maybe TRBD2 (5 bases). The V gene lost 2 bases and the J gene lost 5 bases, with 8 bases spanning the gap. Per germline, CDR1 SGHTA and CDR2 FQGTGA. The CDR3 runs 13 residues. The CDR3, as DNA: TGTGCCAGCAGCTTATCTGAGGGAGATACGCAGTATTTT. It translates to CASSLSEGDTQYF.

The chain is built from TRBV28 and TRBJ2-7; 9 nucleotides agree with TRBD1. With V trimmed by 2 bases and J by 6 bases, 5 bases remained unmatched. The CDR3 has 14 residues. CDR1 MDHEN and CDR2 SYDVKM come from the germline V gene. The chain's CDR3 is CASSLRDRGFEQYF. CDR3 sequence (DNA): TGTGCCAGCAGTTTACGCGACAGGGGGTTCGAGCAGTACTTC.